The 2 T cell receptor beta chains reported below all come from one sample, sequenced in a study of a mutant IDH1 vaccine in newly diagnosed glioma. Sequencing used immunoSEQ multiplex PCR; TCRdb keeps in-frame clones, though not all of them. The top ten clones hold under 8% of a sample with around 92,000 clones, 80% to 90% of them seen once. The time point is: baseline, week 1 (first vaccination visit). Treatment given: pre-vaccination baseline after standard-of-care therapy. The input for sequencing was PBMCs, taken from a glioma patient treated with radiotherapy, temozolomide or both. All receptors come from a woman aged 45-65 years with glioma.

The chain recombines TRBV21-1 with TRBJ1-1. TRBV21-1 represents a pseudogene. The CDR3 is made up of 15 amino acids. The CDR3 spells CASSKVRGPNTEAFF. The CDR3 region has the DNA TGTGCCAGCAGCAAAGTGAGGGGCCCGAACACTGAAGCTTTCTTT.

The chain joins TRBV9 to TRBJ2-1; 8 bases line up with TRBD1. The J segment lost 3 bases and the V segment lost 1 base, leaving 3 bases of the junction unmatched. The CDR3 is 15 residues long. From germline, CDR1 is SGDLS and CDR2 YYNGEE. The CDR3 loop reads CASSVQGTGYNEQFF. The CDR3 DNA follows: TGTGCCAGCAGCGTACAAGGGACAGGCTACAATGAGCAGTTCTTC.